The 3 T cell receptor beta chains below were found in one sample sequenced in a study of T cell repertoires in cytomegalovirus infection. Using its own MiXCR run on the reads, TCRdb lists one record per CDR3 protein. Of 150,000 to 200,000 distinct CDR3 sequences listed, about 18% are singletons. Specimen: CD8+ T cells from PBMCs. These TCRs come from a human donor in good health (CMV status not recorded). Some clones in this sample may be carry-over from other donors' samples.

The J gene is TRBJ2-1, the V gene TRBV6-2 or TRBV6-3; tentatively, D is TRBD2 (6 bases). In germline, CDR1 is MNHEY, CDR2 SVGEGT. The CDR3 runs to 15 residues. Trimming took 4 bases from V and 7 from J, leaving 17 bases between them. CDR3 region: CASSLGGPPMNEQFF. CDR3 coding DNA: TGTGCCAGCAGTTTGGGGGGACCCCCGATGAATGAGCAGTTCTTC.

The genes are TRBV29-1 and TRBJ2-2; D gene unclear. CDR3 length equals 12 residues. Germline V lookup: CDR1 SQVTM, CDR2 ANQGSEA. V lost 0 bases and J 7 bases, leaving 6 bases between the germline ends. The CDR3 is CSVEEVYGELFF. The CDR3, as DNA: TGCAGCGTTGAAGAGGTGTACGGGGAGCTGTTTTTT.

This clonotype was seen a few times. This chain's CDR3 is CASSLDLGANTEAFF. CDR3 DNA: TGTGCCAGCAGCTTAGATCTTGGCGCGAACACTGAAGCTTTCTTT. The chain links TRBV11-2 to TRBJ1-1; D unresolved. V lost 0 bases to trimming and J lost 1 base, with 9 bases between them. The CDR3 consists of 15 residues. Germline V gene data show CDR1 as SGHAT and CDR2 as FQNNGV.